This TCR beta chain derives from a study of metastatic and nonmetastatic thyroid tumors. Study details: Repertoire comparison spanned blood and tumor or nodule tissue of malignant and benign thyroid patients. Findings and limits, study-wide: Malignant thyroid tumors reportedly had TCR beta diversity that was significantly higher than in benign nodules, in blood and tumor.

In the source study's methods: Clinicopathological groups of papillary thyroid cancer showed CDR3 differences that were used to build a distant-metastasis classifier. With MiXCR, TCRdb called clones anew from the PCR reads. The V and J calls were determined by TCRdb, not by the authors. The data contain over 25,000 clones, under 14% of them singletons. This clone was counted many times. Its target is unknown. The same CDR3 is also encoded by other DNA sequences in this sample. Patients had received no treatment of any kind before thyroid surgery. The J segment lost 1 base and the V segment lost 5 bases, leaving 5 bases of the junction unmatched. CDR1 is MNHNS and CDR2 is SASEGT in the germline V gene. The CDR3 consists of 15 residues.

The clonotype originates from a female donor with papillary thyroid cancer or a benign thyroid nodule (not recorded which). Some clones in this sample may be carry-over from other donors' samples. The rearrangement joins TRBV6-1 to TRBJ1-1; 9 nucleotides match TRBD1. Material: blood. The DNA of the CDR3 is TGTGCCAGCAGTTCCCCGGGACAGGGGAACACTGAAGCTTTCTTT. Amino acids: CASSSPGQGNTEAFF.